What follows are 20 T cell receptor beta chains derived from one specimen sequenced in a study of T-cell reconstitution after alpha-beta-depleted transplantation in children. Preparation of the TCRbeta library used unique molecular identifiers. TCRdb re-derived calls from the PCR reads in MiXCR, one entry per CDR3 protein. The top ten clones hold under 30% of a sample with more than 400,000 distinct CDR3 sequences, around 46% of them seen once. Specimen: PBMCs, collected before TCRalphabeta/CD19-depleted stem cell transplant. The receptors were sampled from a girl aged 2-10 years with aplastic anemia, due to receive a stem cell transplant.

The rearrangement links TRBV29-1 to TRBJ2-5, with D possibly being TRBD1 (6 bases). Trimming cost V 2 bases and J 2 bases, with 9 bases left between them. Germline V lookup: CDR1 SQVTM, CDR2 ANQGSEA. CDR3 size: 13 residues. CDR3 bases: TGCAGCGTTGAATGGGACACTCAAGAGACCCAGTACTTC. Its protein product is CSVEWDTQETQYF.

In its sample, this clonotype was seen a few times. This sequence joins TRBV20-1 and TRBJ2-4; D ambiguous. The CDR3 contains 16 residues. The germline gives CDR1 DFQATT, CDR2 SNEGSKA (reference sequence). V gave up 0 bases and J gave up 0 bases, with 12 bases separating them. The CDR3 loop reads CSARDGDRLAKNIQYF. CDR3 nucleotide sequence: TGCAGTGCTAGAGATGGAGACCGACTAGCCAAAAACATTCAGTACTTC.

This clonotype has a count of ten or more. This chain uses TRBV7-9 with TRBJ2-7; perhaps TRBD1 as D (5 bases). From germline, CDR1 is SEHNR and CDR2 FQNEAQ (reference sequence). CDR3 length: 15 amino acids. The V end lost 4 bases, the J end lost 5 bases, and 18 bases lay between the germline ends. The CDR3 region is CASSSPLSRQNEQYF. The DNA of the CDR3 is TGTGCCAGCAGCTCACCACTCTCCAGACAGAACGAGCAGTACTTC.

In this sample, this clonotype turned up a few times. The gene calls are TRBV27 and TRBJ2-3; 8 nucleotides match TRBD1. The CDR3 totals 15 residues. CDR1 MNHEY and CDR2 SMNVEV come from the germline V gene (reference sequence). The V segment lost 3 bases and the J segment 3 bases; nucleotides outside the gene matches: 5. CDR3 protein: CASSFQGQGTDTQYF. The CDR3 DNA reads as TGTGCCAGCAGTTTTCAAGGACAGGGAACAGATACGCAGTATTTT.

A few counts support this clonotype. This chain uses TRBV6-1 with TRBJ2-7; D is perhaps TRBD2 (5 bases). There are 16 residues in the CDR3. Looked up from germline, CDR1 is MNHNS and CDR2 is SASEGT. Trimming stripped 8 bases from V and 8 bases from J, with 28 bases between. The CDR3 coding sequence is TGTGCCAGCCAAGCGAGGGCAACTACTTCGGACTCTCAGCAGTACTTC. Encoded protein: CASQARATTSDSQQYF.

This clonotype occurred many times. The chain carries TRBV7-2 and TRBJ2-5; D is undetermined. The V end lost 3 bases, the J end lost 9 bases, and 14 bases lay between the germline ends. The CDR3 totals 13 residues. The germline V gene encodes CDR1 SGHTA and CDR2 FQGNSA. DNA for the CDR3: TGTGCCAGCAGCTTGGGTCAGATCGAAGCCCAGTACTTC. Translating gives CASSLGQIEAQYF.

This clonotype was observed a handful of times. The chain couples TRBV20-1 to TRBJ2-1; 8 bases match TRBD2. Looked up from germline, CDR1 is DFQATT and CDR2 is SNEGSKA (reference sequence). With 1 base clipped from V and 1 base from J, the junction kept 9 bases outside the gene matches. This CDR3 contains 17 residues. This CDR3 is CSARGTSRTGSYNEQFF. CDR3 nucleotides: TGCAGTGCTAGAGGGACTAGCCGCACCGGATCCTACAATGAGCAGTTCTTC.

This clonotype was detected ten times or more. This sequence joins TRBV3-1 and TRBJ2-7, with D perhaps TRBD1 or TRBD2 (5 bases each). CDR1 is LGHDT, CDR2 YNNKEL, per germline (reference sequence). CDR3 length: 11 amino acids. V lost 4 bases, J lost 6 bases, and 7 bases lay in between. The CDR3 region has the DNA TGTGCCAGCAGCCGGGGGAGCGAGCAGTACTTC. Its translation: CASSRGSEQYF.

The chain couples TRBV20-1 to TRBJ2-7, with D possibly matching TRBD1 (5 bases). Germline assignment: CDR1 DFQATT and CDR2 SNEGSKA (reference sequence). The CDR3 is 13 amino acids. The germline V and J ends were trimmed by 6 bases and 5 bases, with 17 bases remaining between them. The CDR3 DNA is TGCAGTGCCAAGGGCCCGCCCAGGGACGAGCAGTACTTC. Its protein is CSAKGPPRDEQYF.

This clonotype has a handful of counts. This rearrangement joins TRBV28 to TRBJ2-4; TRBD2 matches 13 bases. J gave up 3 bases and V 6 bases, and 5 bases lay outside the gene matches. From germline, CDR1 is MDHEN and CDR2 SYDVKM. CDR3 length: 16 residues. This CDR3 reads CASRLAGGPDKNIQYF. The CDR3, as DNA: TGTGCCAGCAGACTAGCGGGAGGGCCAGACAAAAACATTCAGTACTTC.

This clonotype has more than one count but fewer than ten. This chain links TRBV7-3 with TRBJ2-2; the D gene is possibly TRBD2 (5 bases). This CDR3 region has 16 residues. Trimming shortened V by 3 bases and J by 7 bases, and 18 bases separated the two germline ends. Germline V CDR1 and CDR2: SGHTA, FQGTGA. The CDR3 DNA reads as TGTGCCAGCAGCTTGCGAGGGAGTAGAGAGAGCGGGGAGCTGTTTTTT. This sequence encodes CASSLRGSRESGELFF.

The rearrangement uses TRBV20-1 and TRBJ2-5; a possible D gene is TRBD1 (6 bases). This CDR3 is 14 amino acids long. Germline V gene sequence: CDR1 DFQATT, CDR2 SNEGSKA (reference sequence). The germline V and J ends were trimmed by 3 bases and 4 bases, with 15 bases remaining between them. The chain's CDR3 is CSARGAHGGETQYF. In DNA form, the CDR3 reads TGCAGTGCTAGGGGGGCTCATGGGGGAGAGACCCAGTACTTC.

The V gene is TRBV5-6, the J gene TRBJ2-2; D gene uncertain. Germline CDR1 SGHDT, CDR2 YYEEEE. V lost 0 bases, J lost 7 bases, and 10 bases lay in between. This CDR3 has 14 amino acids. CDR3 bases: TGTGCCAGCAGCTTGGTCCCGAAGGGCGGGGAGCTGTTTTTT. Its translation is CASSLVPKGGELFF.

This chain joins TRBV12-3 or TRBV12-4 and TRBJ2-1; possibly TRBD2 for D (6 bases). Trimming pared 6 bases from V and 1 base from J, leaving 25 bases between. CDR3 size: 19 residues. CDR3 coding DNA: TGTGCCAGCAGCAGACTAGGGCTAGGGGCTGTAGTGTCCTACAATGAGCAGTTCTTC. This sequence encodes CASSRLGLGAVVSYNEQFF.

This clonotype was counted many times. The chain employs TRBV5-1 and TRBJ1-3, with a tentative D call TRBD1 (5 bases). The V end lost 6 bases, the J end lost 6 bases, and 16 bases lay between the germline ends. Germline assignment: CDR1 SGHRS and CDR2 YFSETQ. This CDR3 has 14 amino acids. The CDR3 DNA reads as TGCGCCAGCACTCCCGGATGGGGGGAAAACACCATATATTTT. It yields the protein CASTPGWGENTIYF. Complete variable domain (other parts from reference TRBV5-1 and TRBJ1-3): KAGVTQTPRYLIKTRGQQVTLSCSPISGHRSVSWYQQTPGQGLQFLFEYFSETQRNKGNFPGRFSGRQFSNSRSEMNVSTLELGDSALYLCASTPGWGENTIYFGEGSWLTVV.

This clonotype was found many times. The V and J genes are TRBV18 and TRBJ2-7; TRBD2 agrees at 11 bases. The CDR3 runs 17 residues. Germline V gene lookup returns CDR1 KGHSH and CDR2 LQKENI. V was clipped by 3 bases and J by 4 bases; unmatched bases: 11. The CDR3 DNA sequence: TGTGCCAGCTCACCGAAGAATAGCGGGAGGGCCGGGTACGAGCAGTACTTC. Its protein product is CASSPKNSGRAGYEQYF.

The chain carries TRBV12-2 and TRBJ1-4; no check of the table's D call, TRBD1, against the DNA was made. TRBV12-2 is flagged as a pseudogene. The CDR3 runs 15 residues. CDR3 in amino acids: CASRLEWGPNEKLFF. The CDR3 nucleotides are TGTGCAAGTCGCTTAGAGTGGGGGCCAAATGAAAAACTGTTTTTT.

The sample holds a few counts of this clonotype. The chain links TRBV20-1 to TRBJ2-7, with a possible D match to TRBD2 (6 bases). Germline assignment: CDR1 DFQATT and CDR2 SNEGSKA (reference sequence). V was trimmed by 3 bases and J by 3 bases, leaving 18 bases between them. This CDR3 is 15 amino acids long. The CDR3 is CSASKAAGNRYEQYF. In nucleotides, the CDR3 is TGCAGTGCTAGTAAAGCAGCGGGCAACCGCTACGAGCAGTACTTC.

This clonotype occurred many times. The V and J genes are TRBV6-5 and TRBJ2-1; 9 nucleotides align to TRBD2. J was trimmed by 3 bases and V by 6 bases; bases with no gene match: 6. The germline CDR1 and CDR2 sequences are MNHEY and SVGAGI. The CDR3 runs to 15 residues. The DNA for the CDR3 is TGTGCCAGCAGATCCCCTAGCGGGGACTACAATGAGCAGTTCTTC. This sequence encodes CASRSPSGDYNEQFF.

CDR3 sequence (DNA): TGTGCCAGCAGTTACTCTAGCGGGGGGACGCAGTTCTTC. It is translated as CASSYSSGGTQFF. The V call is TRBV6-5, the J call TRBJ2-1; 10 nucleotides agree with TRBD2. The trim removed 0 bases at V and 12 bases at J, leaving 2 bases unmatched. CDR1 and CDR2 (germline): MNHEY, SVGAGI. The CDR3 totals 13 residues.